This T cell receptor (beta chain) was recovered during a study of spatial heterogeneity in lung cancer. Study in general: The authors sequenced available follow-up PBMC samples, taken a median of roughly 2 years after resection.

TCRdb independently ran MiXCR on the 5' RACE reads; one entry per CDR3 protein. Here the sample spans around 100,000 distinct CDR3 sequences, 9.5% to 14% being singletons. Time point of the sample: blood at routine non-recurrence follow-up after resection. Whole RNA was taken from tumor, nontumor lung or frozen PBMC; it was then sequenced unsorted. This receptor was identified in a female donor with early-stage non-small cell lung cancer. The input for sequencing was PBMCs, taken at follow-up.

This chain's CDR3 is CASSPNLAGVNEQFF. CDR3 DNA: TGTGCCAGCTCACCTAACCTAGCGGGAGTCAATGAGCAGTTCTTC. The rearrangement links TRBV18 to TRBJ2-1, with 10 bases fitting TRBD2. The length of the CDR3 is 15 residues. Per germline, CDR1 KGHSH and CDR2 LQKENI. J was trimmed by 6 bases and V by 3 bases; bases with no gene match: 5. The complete variable domain, with remaining parts taken from reference TRBV18 and TRBJ2-1, reads NAGVMQNPRHLVRRRGQEARLRCSPMKGHSHVYWYRQLPEEGLKFMVYLQKENIIDESGMPKERFSAEFPKEGPSILRIQQVVRGDSAAYFCASSPNLAGVNEQFFGPGTRLTVL.